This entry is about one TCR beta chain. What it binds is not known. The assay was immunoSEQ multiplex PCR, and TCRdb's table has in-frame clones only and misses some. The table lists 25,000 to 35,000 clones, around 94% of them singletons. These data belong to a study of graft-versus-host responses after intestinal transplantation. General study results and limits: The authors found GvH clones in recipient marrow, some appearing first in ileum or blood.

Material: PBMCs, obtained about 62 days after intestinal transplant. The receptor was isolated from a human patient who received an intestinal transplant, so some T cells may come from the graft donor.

Here the CDR3 DNA reads TGCGCCAGCAGCCAAGCCTCAGGGCAACGCTCTGGAAACACCATATATTTT. It translates to CASSQASGQRSGNTIYF. This chain links TRBV4-3 with TRBJ1-3, with D maybe TRBD1 (5 bases). CDR3 size: 17 residues. Between the trimmed V and J ends, which lost 1 base and 0 bases, there was a span of 13 bases. Germline CDR1 LGHNA, CDR2 YSLEER.